A single sample gave rise to the 5 T cell receptor beta chains below, sequenced in a study of T-cell reconstitution after alpha-beta-depleted transplantation in children. The library targeted TCRbeta and was prepared with unique molecular identifiers. MiXCR was run by TCRdb on the PCR reads, yielding one entry per CDR3 protein. The data show about 250,000 distinct CDR3 sequences, 20% to 30% seen once. The source was PBMCs, mostly from graft donor cells, collected 360 days after TCRalphabeta/CD19-depleted stem cell transplant. The receptors come from a female patient aged 2-9 years who had a stem cell transplant for congenital amegakaryocytic thrombocytopenia, so the T cells may come from the graft donor.

The rearrangement uses TRBV6-1 and TRBJ2-7, with 7 bases fitting TRBD2. CDR1 and CDR2 (germline): MNHNS, SASEGT. CDR3 length: 15 residues. V lost 1 base, J lost 3 bases, and 6 bases stayed unmatched. Written as DNA, the CDR3 is TGTGCCAGCAGTGAAGTGGGGACTAACATCTACGAGCAGTACTTC. It codes for CASSEVGTNIYEQYF.

The gene calls are TRBV10-3 and TRBJ2-5, with TRBD2 as a possible D gene (5 bases). CDR1 and CDR2 (germline): ENHRY, SYGVKD. The CDR3 extends over 12 amino acids. Trimming left V 4 bases short and J 5 bases short, with 8 bases between. CDR3 bases: TGTGCCATCAGTGCCCCGGGGGAGACCCAGTACTTC. Protein product: CAISAPGETQYF.

A few counts support this clonotype. The chain recombines TRBV15 with TRBJ2-3, with 8 bases fitting TRBD2. J lost 4 bases, V lost 1 base, and 4 bases had no gene match. The germline V gene has CDR1 LNHNV and CDR2 YYDKDF (reference sequence). This CDR3 has 15 residues. The CDR3 spells CATSRAAGGPDTQYF. CDR3 coding DNA: TGTGCCACCAGCAGAGCGGCGGGGGGACCAGATACGCAGTATTTT.

CDR3 amino acids: CASSKTSAGELFF. The CDR3 DNA follows: TGTGCCAGCAGCAAGACTAGCGCCGGGGAGCTGTTTTTT. The V and J genes are TRBV7-2 and TRBJ2-2; 8 bases map to TRBD2. The CDR3 sequence is 13 residues long. Looked up from germline, CDR1 is SGHTA and CDR2 is FQGNSA. J lost 6 bases, V lost 5 bases, and 2 bases had no gene match. The full variable domain, in which reference TRBV7-2 and TRBJ2-2 provide the parts outside the CDR3, is GAGVSQSPSNKVTEKGKDVELRCDPISGHTALYWYRQSLGQGLEFLIYFQGNSAPDKSGLPSDRFSAERTGGSVSTLTIQRTQQEDSAVYLCASSKTSAGELFFGEGSRLTVL.

This clonotype was recorded many times. This chain connects TRBV12-5 to TRBJ2-1; TRBD2 matches at 8 bases. V was pared by 7 bases and J by 4 bases, with 6 bases of the junction left unmatched. The CDR3 sequence is 14 residues long. Germline values: CDR1 LGHNT, CDR2 FRNRAP. CDR3: CASVPGLGYNEQFF. CDR3 nucleotides: TGTGCTAGTGTCCCGGGACTAGGATACAATGAGCAGTTCTTC.